This passage covers 18 T cell receptor beta chains from one sample sequenced in a study of shared clonotypes between healthy human individuals (dated by TCRdb to 2018 to 2020). Library preparation employed the immunoSEQ multiplex PCR assay. TCRdb retrieved this table from immuneACCESS and kept in-frame rearrangements only. Not all clones are present; in checked studies, unresolved V genes account for under half, and no reason is known for the remainder. A total of millions of clones appear in this sample, around nine tenths of them only once. In total, the top ten clones hold over 0.12% of the sample. The sequenced sample was naive CD4+ T cells sorted from blood. The cell subset or site label of this sample denotes: CD45RA+ positively selected. These receptors were obtained from a man aged 18 to 29 in good health.

The chain joins TRBV18 to TRBJ1-2; D is unresolved. The germline V and J ends were trimmed by 2 bases and 3 bases, with 13 bases remaining between them. The CDR3 spans 15 residues. CDR1 and CDR2 from the germline V gene are KGHSH and LQKENI. CDR3 amino acids: CASSPGQARDYGYTF. CDR3 coding DNA: TGTGCCAGCTCACCAGGGCAGGCGAGGGACTATGGCTACACCTTC.

This sequence joins TRBV30 and TRBJ1-1, with D possibly being TRBD1 (5 bases). V was shortened by 0 bases and J by 14 bases, with 16 bases between the two germline ends. The CDR3 covers 12 residues. In germline, CDR1 is GTSNPN, CDR2 SVGIG (reference sequence). CDR3 sequence reads: CAWSVPGHPQFF. In DNA, the CDR3 is TGTGCCTGGAGTGTACCAGGGCATCCTCAATTCTTT.

This sequence joins TRBV18 and TRBJ2-1, with 9 bases lining up with TRBD2. The V gene's germline CDR1 is KGHSH and CDR2 LQKENI. The CDR3 sequence is 18 residues long. V lost 1 base and J lost 3; bases outside the gene matches: 10. The CDR3 spells CASSPQVTSGQIYNEQFF. DNA of the CDR3: TGTGCCAGCTCACCACAAGTAACTAGCGGGCAAATCTACAATGAGCAGTTCTTC.

The V call is TRBV7-3, the J call TRBJ1-1; TRBD1 agrees at 7 bases. The CDR3 has 16 amino acids. V shed 5 bases and J 4 bases; nucleotides not matched to a gene: 13. The V gene's germline CDR1 is SGHTA and CDR2 FQGTGA. The CDR3 nucleotides read TGTGCCAGCAGCCCGATACCGACAGGGAGGGGCACTGAAGCTTTCTTT. Its translation: CASSPIPTGRGTEAFF.

This sequence joins TRBV30 and TRBJ1-1, with D perhaps matching TRBD1 (5 bases). CDR1 and CDR2 (germline): GTSNPN, SVGIG (reference sequence). V shed 0 bases and J shed 8 bases, with 16 bases lying between them. The CDR3 is 14 amino acids. The CDR3 region is CAWSVLKVAGEAFF. CDR3 coding DNA: TGTGCCTGGAGTGTACTCAAAGTAGCAGGGGAAGCTTTCTTT.

The J gene is TRBJ2-2, the V gene TRBV28; D remains unclear. Per germline, CDR1 MDHEN and CDR2 SYDVKM. The CDR3 is 14 amino acids. V lost 1 base and J lost 6, with 9 bases in between. This CDR3 reads CASSLSVHSGELFF. CDR3 sequence (DNA): TGTGCCAGCAGTTTATCCGTCCATTCCGGGGAGCTGTTTTTT.

This chain joins TRBV5-4 and TRBJ1-3; a weak D match, TRBD1 (5 bases). Trimming left V 4 bases short and J 2 bases short, with 10 bases between. The germline gives CDR1 SGHNT, CDR2 YYREEE (reference sequence). The CDR3 has 14 residues. CDR3 nucleotide sequence: TGTGCCAGCAGCCGGGACCTGGCTGGAAACACCATATATTTT. This gives the protein CASSRDLAGNTIYF.

J is TRBJ2-7 and V is TRBV7-2; 11 bases line up with TRBD2. The germline CDR1 and CDR2 sequences are SGHTA and FQGNSA. V shed 8 bases, J shed 1 base, and the junction held 13 bases outside the gene matches. The CDR3 consists of 17 residues. The CDR3 DNA follows: TGTGCCAGCCCCGAGGGGGCTCTAGCGGGAGGTTCCTACGAGCAGTACTTC. Its protein product is CASPEGALAGGSYEQYF. The full variable domain, with the rest looked up from reference TRBV7-2 and TRBJ2-7, is GAGVSQSPSNKVTEKGKDVELRCDPISGHTALYWYRQSLGQGLEFLIYFQGNSAPDKSGLPSDRFSAERTGGSVSTLTIQRTQQEDSAVYLCASPEGALAGGSYEQYFGPGTRLTVT.

The rearrangement uses TRBV5-1 and TRBJ1-1; tentative D call: TRBD1 (6 bases). The V end lost 4 bases, the J end lost 5 bases, and 18 bases lay between the germline ends. The CDR3 contains 15 residues. Germline V lookup: CDR1 SGHRS, CDR2 YFSETQ. The CDR3 DNA reads as TGCGCCAGCAGCCAAGCTTTGGGGGGCCGGACTGAAGCTTTCTTT. Protein product: CASSQALGGRTEAFF.

This chain joins TRBV11-2 and TRBJ1-2; 8 nucleotides match TRBD1. The V segment lost 1 base and the J segment 4 bases; nucleotides outside the gene matches: 5. CDR1 is SGHAT, CDR2 FQNNGV, per germline. The CDR3 is 15 amino acids. CDR3 in DNA: TGTGCCAGCAGCTTAGTTCCAGGGGGCTTCTATGGCTACACCTTC. Amino acid sequence: CASSLVPGGFYGYTF.

CDR3 in amino acids: CASSDSGQDFNYGYTF. CDR3 nucleotide sequence: TGTGCCAGCAGTGATTCTGGACAGGACTTTAACTATGGCTACACCTTC. The J gene is TRBJ1-2, the V gene TRBV25-1; 7 positions agree with TRBD1. V was pared by 3 bases and J by 1 base, with 8 bases of the junction left unmatched. Germline CDR1 is MGHDK and CDR2 is SYGVNS. The length of the CDR3 is 16 residues.

The chain couples TRBV5-4 to TRBJ2-7; possibly TRBD1 or TRBD2 for D (7 bases each). The CDR3 spans 15 residues. The germline CDR1 and CDR2 sequences are SGHNT and YYREEE (reference sequence). The ends were cut back, 4 bases at V and 6 bases at J, with 20 bases in the middle. CDR3: CASSQGGTIPIEQYF. As DNA, the CDR3 is TGTGCCAGCAGCCAGGGGGGGACCATCCCCATCGAGCAGTACTTC. Full variable domain (remainder filled in from reference TRBV5-4 and TRBJ2-7): ETGVTQSPTHLIKTRGQQVTLRCSSQSGHNTVSWYQQALGQGPQFIFQYYREEENGRGNFPPRFSGLQFPNYSSELNVNALELDDSALYLCASSQGGTIPIEQYFGPGTRLTVT.

V usage is TRBV30 and J usage is TRBJ2-1; maybe TRBD2 (6 bases). Per the germline V gene, CDR1 is GTSNPN and CDR2 is SVGIG (reference sequence). V lost 4 bases and J lost 1, with 17 bases in between. This CDR3 comprises 16 residues. CDR3 sequence reads: CAWNRLVGLSYNEQFF. The DNA for the CDR3 is TGTGCCTGGAACCGACTAGTCGGGTTGTCCTACAATGAGCAGTTCTTC. Full variable domain (remainder filled in from reference TRBV30 and TRBJ2-1): SQTIHQWPATLVQPVGSPLSLECTVEGTSNPNLYWYRQAAGRGLQLLFYSVGIGQISSEVPQNLSASRPQDRQFILSSKKLLLSDSGFYLCAWNRLVGLSYNEQFFGPGTRLTVL.

The rearrangement links TRBV27 to TRBJ2-5, with 14 bases that match TRBD2. This CDR3 is built from 18 residues. J was trimmed by 2 bases and V by 5 bases; bases with no gene match: 10. Germline CDR1 reads MNHEY; CDR2 reads SMNVEV (reference sequence). CDR3 sequence (DNA): TGTGCCAGCAGTCCGTACGGGACTAGCGGGAGTCGACAAGAGACCCAGTACTTC. Residues: CASSPYGTSGSRQETQYF.

Here the CDR3 reads CASRSGTILNEQFF. The CDR3 nucleotides are TGTGCCAGCAGGTCCGGGACAATTCTCAATGAGCAGTTCTTC. This chain connects TRBV7-2 to TRBJ2-1; a weak D match, TRBD1 (6 bases). Trimming cost V 6 bases and J 6 bases, with 15 bases left between them. Per germline, CDR1 SGHTA and CDR2 FQGNSA. The CDR3 runs 14 residues.

This chain links TRBV7-9 with TRBJ2-7; 9 bases map to TRBD1. Germline V gene data show CDR1 as SEHNR and CDR2 as FQNEAQ (reference sequence). J lost 6 bases, V lost 5 bases, and 8 bases had no gene match. CDR3 length: 14 residues. CDR3 sequence reads: CASSATGTGSEQYF. In nucleotides, the CDR3 is TGTGCCAGCAGCGCCACCGGGACAGGGAGCGAGCAGTACTTC.

This chain uses TRBV19 with TRBJ2-7; D possibly uses TRBD1 or TRBD2 (5 bases each). Germline-derived CDR1 and CDR2 are LNHDA and SQIVND (reference sequence). The CDR3 is 14 amino acids. The ends were cut back, 5 bases at V and 2 bases at J, with 13 bases in the middle. CDR3 DNA sequence: TGTGCCAGTAGTTGGGACGCAGGAGCCTACGAGCAGTACTTC. Translated, it gives CASSWDAGAYEQYF.

The chain carries TRBV7-2 and TRBJ2-7, with a weak D call TRBD2 (6 bases). Germline V lookup: CDR1 SGHTA, CDR2 FQGNSA. The CDR3 spans 14 residues. The V end was cut by 5 bases, the J end by 5 bases, with 16 bases between. CDR3 amino acids: CASSLYAGSHEQYF. CDR3 in DNA: TGTGCCAGCAGCCTGTACGCGGGATCCCACGAGCAGTACTTC.